This T cell receptor beta chain was captured by sequencing in a study of blood T cell repertoires in COVID-19 (TCRdb year 2020). Turning to the overall study: The collaborator samples originated in the United States, Italy and Spain and spanned the acute and convalescent phases of COVID-19. The material from the prospective study consisted of cDNA or gDNA derived from T cells, B-cell-depleted T cells, or PBMCs. The dataset comprised deeply sampled blood TCRbeta repertoires from subjects exposed to, actively infected with, or recovered from COVID-19. The repertoires were made available in a free public database intended to serve as a resource for research on the immune response to SARS-CoV-2. Samples were obtained from the ongoing ImmuneRACE study (first 160 participants) and from about 1,300 subjects provided by 6 global collaborators. Nearly every sample came with metadata listing a de-identified subject ID, COVID-19 status, age in years and sex. Where HLA class I and class II types were available, the types were taken from metadata supplied by the sample provider, not from assay-based typing.

TCRbeta CDR3 regions were amplified from genomic DNA by means of the immunoSEQ Assay, a bias-controlled multiplex PCR. For the original study's pipeline: The number of nucleated cells in each sample was estimated from the amplification of reference gene primers within the assay. Sequence reads were collapsed and filtered to measure the absolute abundance of every unique TCRbeta CDR3 rearrangement. Productive Simpson clonality was computed per sample as the square root of Simpson's diversity index over productive rearrangements. Here the immuneACCESS table is served through TCRdb, limited to in-frame sequences with V and J called. Missing clones are a known gap in these copies; in checked studies unresolved V genes cover under half, and the rest lacks a known reason. V and J calls and clone size are those listed in that table; D and trimming were worked out from the DNA. The sample table records about 280,000 clones; around 87% of these occur just once. The top ten constitute 2% to 2.5% of the sample.

Another Seattle source contributed samples from volunteer blood donors who had recovered from COVID-19. Each collaborating institution followed its own protocols to collect whole blood in K2EDTA tubes. For TCRbeta analysis, collaborators shipped samples in one of three forms: frozen whole blood, isolated PBMCs, or DNA extracted from either of those sample types. General conclusions and limits of the study: How much clinical and demographic metadata was included differed by source and by participant, and the metadata was provided uncurated.

Including the terminal cysteine and phenylalanine, the CDR3 comprises 15 residues. The entry retains the CDR3 DNA only, 45 bases that are in frame from base 1. At the junction V is shortened by 2 bases and J by 4 bases, with 15 bases in between. The CDR1 and CDR2 encoded by the germline V gene are SGHRS and YFSETQ. Turning to this clone: Its antigen is still unknown. No base-level quality is on record; no much larger clone is a single base apart.

The chain employs TRBV5-1 and TRBJ2-5; no D segment can be confidently identified. Material for sequencing was peripheral blood. The receptor comes from a woman aged 25 to 39 who had recovered from COVID-19. The DNA sequence is as follows: TGCGCCAGCAGCTTAGAAGACTCTTCCGGAGAGACCCAGTACTTC. This gives the protein CASSLEDSSGETQYF.